The source of this T cell receptor (beta chain) is a study of radiation and T cells in renal cell carcinoma. The CDR3 contains 13 residues. V lost 3 bases and J 1 base, leaving 6 bases between the germline ends. The germline V gene has CDR1 LNHDA and CDR2 SQIVND (reference sequence). Clones were sequenced by immunoSEQ multiplex PCR, and TCRdb holds only the in-frame ones, with some missing. The data hold tens of thousands of clones, with over 65% observed a single time. Time point denoted: blood 4 weeks post-SBRT, at nephrectomy. The sample's treatment: 15 Gy SBRT to primary tumor, nephrectomy 4 weeks later. Nephrectomy followed 15 Gy stereotactic body radiation by 4 weeks. After SBRT, blood was collected at 2 and 4 weeks, plus baseline. Clear cell pathology was present in this patient's renal cell carcinoma.

The sample in question was blood, obtained from a patient whose treatment included radiotherapy and nephrectomy. The TCR comes from a woman aged 55-75 years with renal cell carcinoma. The chain carries TRBV19 and TRBJ1-1, with unresolved D. As DNA, the CDR3 is TGTGCCAGTAGTATTTCGGAGAACACTGAAGCTTTCTTT. Residues: CASSISENTEAFF.